This T cell receptor beta chain originates from a study of Ad26.COV2.S vaccination and SARS-CoV-2 variants. Study findings and constraints: Among vaccine recipients, spike-specific TCR breadth exceeded that of placebo recipients.

Turning to this clone: Its matching antigen is unknown.

The CDR3 totals 12 residues. Germline CDR1 ENHRY, CDR2 SYGVKD. V lost 10 bases, J lost 3 bases, and 11 bases lay in between. The treatment denotes: about 20 received Ad26.COV2.S at low or high dose, single or two shots; about 5 received placebo; per-sample allocation not given. Vaccine and placebo recipients were sampled on day 63 after the first injection. TCRdb's copy holds only in-frame clones and misses some; the assay was immunoSEQ multiplex PCR. The sample yields around 400,000 clones, under 90% seen once. The V gene is TRBV10-3, the J gene TRBJ2-3; possible D gene TRBD2, 5 bases. The input for sequencing was peripheral blood, taken in a trial of Ad26.COV2.S vaccine versus placebo. The TCR originated in a person aged 18-65 years who received the Ad26.COV2.S COVID-19 vaccine or a placebo. The CDR3 DNA sequence: TGTGCCACATCACTAGAAACAGATACGCAGTATTTT. Protein sequence: CATSLETDTQYF.